This entry describes one TCR beta chain. These data are taken from a study of CD8+ T cells in alopecia areata. Noted treatment: oral pan-JAK inhibitor, 5-10 mg twice daily. V lost 4 bases and J lost 3, with 3 bases in between. CDR1 and CDR2 from the germline V gene are SQVTM and ANQGSEA. The CDR3 has 10 residues. Extracted RNA was reverse transcribed into cDNA, the sequencing template. This table comes from immunoSEQ multiplex PCR, and its TCRdb copy is limited to in-frame clones, with some not included. The sample records approximately 200,000 clones, about three fifths being singletons. The TCR comes from a human donor with alopecia areata. This chain joins TRBV29-1 and TRBJ1-1; D is uncertain. This specimen consisted of CD4+ T cells sorted from blood, obtained at week 4, from a patient treated with tofacitinib. DNA for the CDR3: TGCAGCGTTGGATACACTGAAGCTTTCTTT. It codes for CSVGYTEAFF.